This T cell receptor beta chain was identified during a study of blood T cell repertoires in COVID-19. In the study overall: Sites across the United States, Italy and Spain contributed samples from acute and convalescent COVID-19.

Generated by immunoSEQ multiplex PCR, the TCRdb table keeps only in-frame clones and is missing some. The profile shows some 100,000 clones, less than 80% of them singletons. Sequenced material: peripheral blood. This TCR derives from a man in his fifties with acute or convalescent COVID-19.

The CDR3 bases are TGTGCCAGCAGCGGAGGGACGACAGATACGCAGTATTTT. It translates to CASSGGTTDTQYF. This sequence joins TRBV27 and TRBJ2-3, with D perhaps matching TRBD2 (6 bases). The V end lost 6 bases, the J end lost 3 bases, and 10 bases lay between the germline ends. CDR3 length: 13 amino acids. The germline CDR1 and CDR2 sequences are MNHEY and SMNVEV (reference sequence).